This is a list of T cell receptor beta chains from one sample in a study of monozygotic twins with inflammatory bowel disease. TCRdb reanalyzed the 5' RACE reads and collapses them to one entry per CDR3 protein, without DNA. In all, the sample yields around 380,000 distinct CDR3 sequences. Sequenced material: blood. These receptors came from a human donor with ulcerative colitis or Crohn's disease, or a healthy co-twin of an affected twin (not recorded which). CDR3s include the opening cysteine and the closing phenylalanine or tryptophan. Fields, in order: V gene, J gene, CDR3 protein.

TRBV6-6	TRBJ1-4	CASRQEGKNEKLFF
TRBV11-2	TRBJ2-1	CASSLVLGQLLSDEQFF
TRBV9	TRBJ1-1	CASSLTPDSPGTEAFF
TRBV5-1	TRBJ1-4	CASSLGWVDEKLFF
TRBV10-3	TRBJ2-5	CATTGTGTETQYF
TRBV28	TRBJ2-7	CASSLREDFLTYEQYF
TRBV7-8	TRBJ2-1	CASSPRWAGEGVNEQFF
TRBV20-1	TRBJ2-1	CSAPVSIGEQFF
TRBV9	TRBJ2-7	CASSPRGTSTYEQYF
TRBV12-3/TRBV12-4	TRBJ1-1	CASSFFSGEAFF
TRBV27	TRBJ2-7	CASADSGPYEQYF
TRBV7-6	TRBJ1-1	CASSPSIGQFTEAFF
TRBV5-1	TRBJ2-3	CASTRTGHTDTQYF
TRBV9	TRBJ2-1	CASSVASGTTWDEQFF
TRBV4-3	TRBJ2-2	CASSQRVAGELFF
TRBV18	TRBJ1-5	CASSPERGPQHF
TRBV20-1	TRBJ2-1	CSARVSENPINEQFF
TRBV20-1	TRBJ2-7	CSAIEIYEQYF
TRBV5-1	TRBJ1-4	CASSLDGSLGEKLFF
TRBV20-1	TRBJ2-1	CSARGATSDGRYEQFF